This T cell receptor beta chain originates from a study of OX40 agonist ivuxolimab in advanced cancers. Across the study: Among those enrolled, mean age was about 62 years (range about 23 to 90) and over 70% were male.

Method: immunoSEQ multiplex PCR; TCRdb's copy keeps in-frame clones and lacks some. The sample lists more than 45,000 clones; approximately 80% were seen once. Drawing of blood for sampling happened at baseline, at cycle 4 day 1, and at cycle 7 day 1. This CDR3 region has 15 residues. V was cut by 3 bases and J by 5 bases, with 15 bases left in between. Germline CDR1 and CDR2: SGHVS and FNYEAQ. With regard to this clone: Its target is unknown.

Study findings and constraints: The investigators did not determine what antigen specificity the expanded peripheral T cells had.

The sequenced sample was CD4+ or CD8+ T cells sorted from blood, obtained in a trial of the OX40 agonist ivuxolimab. The receptor comes from an adult with an advanced solid tumor such as melanoma, head and neck, liver or kidney cancer. This sequence joins TRBV7-6 and TRBJ2-3, with a weak D call TRBD1 (5 bases). CDR3 in amino acids: CASSFNYRSLDTQYF. The CDR3 region has the DNA TGTGCCAGCAGCTTTAATTACAGGTCGTTAGATACGCAGTATTTT.